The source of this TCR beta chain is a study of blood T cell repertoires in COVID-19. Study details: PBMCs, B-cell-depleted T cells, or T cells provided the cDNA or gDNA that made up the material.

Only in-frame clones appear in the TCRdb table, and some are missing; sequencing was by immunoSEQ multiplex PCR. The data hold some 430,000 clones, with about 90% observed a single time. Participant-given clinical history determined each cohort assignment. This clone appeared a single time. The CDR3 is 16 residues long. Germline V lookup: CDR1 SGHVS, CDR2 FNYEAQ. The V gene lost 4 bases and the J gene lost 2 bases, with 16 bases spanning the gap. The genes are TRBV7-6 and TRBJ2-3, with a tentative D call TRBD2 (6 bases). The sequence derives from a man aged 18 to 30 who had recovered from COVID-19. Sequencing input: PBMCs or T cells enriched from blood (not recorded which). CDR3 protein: CASSYQTRSITDTQYF. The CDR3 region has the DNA TGTGCCAGCAGCTACCAGACTAGGAGCATCACAGATACGCAGTATTTT.